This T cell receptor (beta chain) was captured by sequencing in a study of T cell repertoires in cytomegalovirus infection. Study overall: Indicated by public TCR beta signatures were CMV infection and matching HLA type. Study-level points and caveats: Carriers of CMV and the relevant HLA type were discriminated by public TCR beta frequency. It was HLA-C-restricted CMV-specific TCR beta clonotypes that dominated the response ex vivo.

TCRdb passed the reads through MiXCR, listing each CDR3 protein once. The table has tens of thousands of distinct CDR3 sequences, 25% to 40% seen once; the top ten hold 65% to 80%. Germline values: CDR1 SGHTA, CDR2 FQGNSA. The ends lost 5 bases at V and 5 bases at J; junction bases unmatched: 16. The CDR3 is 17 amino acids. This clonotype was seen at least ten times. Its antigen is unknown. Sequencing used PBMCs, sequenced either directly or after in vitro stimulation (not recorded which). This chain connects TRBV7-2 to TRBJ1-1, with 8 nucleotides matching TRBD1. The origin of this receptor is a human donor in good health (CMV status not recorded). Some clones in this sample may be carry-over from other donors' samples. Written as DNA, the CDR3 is TGTGCCAGCAGCCGAACCTTTCGGACAGGGAGGGATACTGAAGCTTTCTTT. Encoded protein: CASSRTFRTGRDTEAFF.